The 18 T cell receptor beta chains reported below all come from one sample, sequenced in a study of T cell responses to AZD1222 COVID-19 vaccine. TCRdb's copy holds only in-frame clones and misses some; the assay was immunoSEQ multiplex PCR. The table shows roughly 120,000 clones, with 80% to 90% occurring only once. This specimen consisted of peripheral blood, obtained on day 0 of AZD1222 vaccination. Every receptor here comes from an adult in good health.

The chain is built from TRBV7-9 and TRBJ1-1; D is unclear. Trimming removed 5 bases at V and 5 bases at J, with 15 bases between. This CDR3 contains 14 residues. Germline V gene sequence: CDR1 SEHNR, CDR2 FQNEAQ (reference sequence). CDR3 sequence (DNA): TGTGCCAGCAGCGCTACGCATGAGTGGACTGAAGCTTTCTTT. Translating it yields CASSATHEWTEAFF. Using reference TRBV7-9 and TRBJ1-1 for the parts outside the CDR3, the full variable domain is DTGVSQNPRHKITKRGQNVTFRCDPISEHNRLYWYRQTLGQGPEFLTYFQNEAQLEKSRLLSDRFSAERPKGSFSTLEIQRTEQGDSAMYLCASSATHEWTEAFFGQGTRLTVV.

The chain is built from TRBV7-2 and TRBJ1-4, with unresolved D. Germline CDR1 SGHTA, CDR2 FQGNSA. The V gene lost 5 bases and the J gene lost 11 bases, with 21 bases spanning the gap. This CDR3 is built from 15 residues. The CDR3 DNA sequence: TGTGCCAGCAGCCCCCGGCCCCCCGGCCAAGGGAAACTGTTTTTT. Translation gives CASSPRPPGQGKLFF. The full variable domain, rest sourced from reference TRBV7-2 and TRBJ1-4, is GAGVSQSPSNKVTEKGKDVELRCDPISGHTALYWYRQSLGQGLEFLIYFQGNSAPDKSGLPSDRFSAERTGGSVSTLTIQRTQQEDSAVYLCASSPRPPGQGKLFFGSGTQLSVL.

This sequence joins TRBV10-3 and TRBJ1-1; 7 bases line up with TRBD1. Trimming took 6 bases from V and 0 from J; bases not matched to a gene: 4. CDR1 and CDR2 from the germline V gene are ENHRY and SYGVKD. This CDR3 is 14 amino acids long. The CDR3 DNA sequence: TGTGCCATCAGGACCGGGACAGTGAACACTGAAGCTTTCTTT. This sequence encodes CAIRTGTVNTEAFF.

This chain connects TRBV20-1 to TRBJ1-2; no clear D. V lost 3 bases, J lost 8 bases, and 7 bases lay in between. CDR1 is DFQATT and CDR2 is SNEGSKA in the germline V gene (reference sequence). This CDR3 is 10 amino acids long. The CDR3 reads CSASAYGYTF. The CDR3 DNA sequence: TGCAGTGCTAGCGCCTACGGCTACACCTTC.

The J gene is TRBJ2-5, the V gene TRBV28, with 8 bases lining up with TRBD1. The CDR3 consists of 13 residues. The trim removed 6 bases at V and 5 bases at J, leaving 5 bases unmatched. Germline values: CDR1 MDHEN, CDR2 SYDVKM. The CDR3 reads CASRETGDETQYF. CDR3 sequence (DNA): TGTGCCAGCAGGGAGACAGGGGACGAGACCCAGTACTTC.

V is TRBV29-1 and J is TRBJ2-1; D might be TRBD1 (6 bases). The V gene lost 7 bases and the J gene lost 0 bases, with 13 bases spanning the gap. CDR3 length equals 14 residues. Germline CDR1 reads SQVTM; CDR2 reads ANQGSEA. The CDR3 nucleotides are TGCAGCGCCAAACAGGGCTCCTCCTACAATGAGCAGTTCTTC. It translates to CSAKQGSSYNEQFF.

This clone was detected only once. This sequence joins TRBV28 and TRBJ1-1; 7 nucleotides match TRBD1. Germline CDR1 and CDR2: MDHEN and SYDVKM. This CDR3 has 16 residues. Trimming at V came to 5 bases and at J to 7 bases, leaving 16 bases not matched to a gene. The CDR3 spells CASSPSRGRGGGEAFF. The CDR3 nucleotides read TGTGCCAGCAGTCCCTCGAGGGGGCGAGGTGGTGGTGAAGCTTTCTTT.

In its sample, this clone was seen once. The J gene is TRBJ2-2, the V gene TRBV4-3, with 10 bases fitting TRBD2. The V gene end was trimmed by 5 bases and the J gene end by 3 bases; junction bases not matched to a gene: 6. Germline values: CDR1 LGHNA, CDR2 YSLEER. The CDR3 sequence is 16 residues long. The CDR3 reads CASSVSGRRDTGELFF. CDR3 sequence (DNA): TGCGCCAGCAGCGTTAGCGGGAGGAGGGACACCGGGGAGCTGTTTTTT.

The V call is TRBV5-1, the J call TRBJ1-4; 9 bases fit TRBD1. The germline gives CDR1 SGHRS, CDR2 YFSETQ. This CDR3 contains 17 residues. V lost 0 bases and J lost 10; bases outside the gene matches: 13. Here the CDR3 DNA reads TGCGCCAGCAGCTTGGTAATGGGACAGGGAGGCGGAGGAAAACTGTTTTTT. This codes for CASSLVMGQGGGGKLFF. Full variable domain (outside the CDR3, taken from reference TRBV5-1 and TRBJ1-4): KAGVTQTPRYLIKTRGQQVTLSCSPISGHRSVSWYQQTPGQGLQFLFEYFSETQRNKGNFPGRFSGRQFSNSRSEMNVSTLELGDSALYLCASSLVMGQGGGGKLFFGSGTQLSVL.

This clone has a handful of counts. The chain couples TRBV5-1 to TRBJ1-2; 7 bases line up with TRBD1. The V gene end was trimmed by 3 bases and the J gene end by 4 bases; junction bases not matched to a gene: 3. This CDR3 spans 13 amino acids. Germline V gene lookup returns CDR1 SGHRS and CDR2 YFSETQ. The CDR3 loop is CASSSTGPYGYTF. For the CDR3, the DNA is TGCGCCAGCAGCTCGACAGGGCCCTATGGCTACACCTTC.

This clone was detected a few times. V and J are TRBV28 and TRBJ2-2; 10 bases align to TRBD2. The V gene's germline CDR1 is MDHEN and CDR2 SYDVKM. This CDR3 region has 15 residues. V dropped 4 bases and J dropped 6; count of bases not matched to a gene: 5. The CDR3 reads CASSSLAGDSGELFF. For the CDR3, the DNA is TGTGCCAGCAGTTCCCTAGCGGGAGATTCCGGGGAGCTGTTTTTT.

V is TRBV5-8 and J is TRBJ2-1; D is ambiguous. Trimming left V 4 bases short and J 15 bases short, with 14 bases between. This CDR3 has 11 residues. Germline loops: CDR1 SGHTS, CDR2 YDEGEE. The CDR3 coding sequence is TGTGCCAGCAGCATTAGCCTCGTACTGTTCTTC. It is translated as CASSISLVLFF.

The chain uses TRBV7-2 and TRBJ2-1, with 7 bases that match TRBD1. The CDR3 extends over 18 amino acids. Germline CDR1 SGHTA, CDR2 FQGNSA. With 1 base clipped from V and 1 base from J, the junction kept 10 bases outside the gene matches. As DNA, the CDR3 is TGTGCCAGCAGCTTAGTAGCCGGGACAGCCTTTTCCTACAATGAGCAGTTCTTC. It translates to CASSLVAGTAFSYNEQFF. Together with reference TRBV7-2 and TRBJ2-1, the CDR3 gives the full variable domain: GAGVSQSPSNKVTEKGKDVELRCDPISGHTALYWYRQSLGQGLEFLIYFQGNSAPDKSGLPSDRFSAERTGGSVSTLTIQRTQQEDSAVYLCASSLVAGTAFSYNEQFFGPGTRLTVL.

The chain has TRBV28 and TRBJ2-7, with TRBD2 matching 7 bases. The germline V gene encodes CDR1 MDHEN and CDR2 SYDVKM. The CDR3 runs 17 residues. V was clipped by 5 bases and J by 3 bases; unmatched bases: 16. The DNA for the CDR3 is TGTGCCAGCAGTCGTCTGAGGGGAGGGGCTTATCTCTACGAGCAGTACTTC. This encodes CASSRLRGGAYLYEQYF.

This chain connects TRBV12-5 to TRBJ2-4, with unresolved D. The germline V gene encodes CDR1 LGHNT and CDR2 FRNRAP. CDR3 length: 17 amino acids. V was clipped by 0 bases and J by 3 bases, with 15 bases between them. The CDR3 nucleotides are TGTGCTAGTGGTTTGGTAATTGCTGGGCCGGGCAAAAACATTCAGTACTTC. It translates to CASGLVIAGPGKNIQYF.

The CDR3 reads CASSSRQVGANVLTF. For the CDR3, the DNA is TGTGCCAGCAGCTCAAGACAGGTTGGGGCCAACGTCCTGACTTTC. The chain combines TRBV7-2 with TRBJ2-6, with TRBD1 as a possible D gene (6 bases). The V gene lost 4 bases and the J gene lost 3 bases, with 10 bases spanning the gap. Germline V lookup: CDR1 SGHTA, CDR2 FQGNSA. The CDR3 covers 15 residues.

In its sample, this clone was seen once. The V call is TRBV11-2, the J call TRBJ2-7; 11 bases align to TRBD1. The CDR3 runs to 17 residues. Trimming removed 2 bases from V and 4 bases from J; junction bases left unmatched: 10. Germline V lookup: CDR1 SGHAT, CDR2 FQNNGV. In DNA form, the CDR3 reads TGTGCCAGCAGCTTAAGGGGGACAGGGGGGAATTATTACGAGCAGTACTTC. Translating gives CASSLRGTGGNYYEQYF.

This clone was observed a few times. The CDR3 is CASQVWGNEAFF. CDR3 DNA: TGTGCCAGCCAAGTATGGGGGAATGAAGCTTTCTTT. The chain combines TRBV12-3 or TRBV12-4 with TRBJ1-1; possibly TRBD1 for D (5 bases). The ends were cut back, 8 bases at V and 7 bases at J, with 14 bases in the middle. The CDR3 has 12 residues.